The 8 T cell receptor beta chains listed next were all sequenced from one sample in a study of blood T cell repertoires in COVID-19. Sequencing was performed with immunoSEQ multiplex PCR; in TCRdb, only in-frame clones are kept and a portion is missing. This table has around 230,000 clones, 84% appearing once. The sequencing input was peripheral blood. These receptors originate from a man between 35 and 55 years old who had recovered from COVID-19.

CDR3 amino acids: CASAWGRITEAFF. As DNA, the CDR3 is TGTGCCAGCGCCTGGGGGCGGATCACTGAAGCTTTCTTT. V gene TRBV27 combines with J gene TRBJ1-1; D perhaps matches TRBD1 (6 bases). V gave up 8 bases and J gave up 4 bases, with 14 bases separating them. The V gene's germline CDR1 is MNHEY and CDR2 SMNVEV (reference sequence). CDR3 length: 13 amino acids.

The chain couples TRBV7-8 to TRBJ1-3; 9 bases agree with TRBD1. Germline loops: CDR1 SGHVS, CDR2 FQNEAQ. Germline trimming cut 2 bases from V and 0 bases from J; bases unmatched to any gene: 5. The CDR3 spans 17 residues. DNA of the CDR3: TGTGCCAGCAGCTTATGGACAGGGGCGTCCTCTGGAAACACCATATATTTT. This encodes CASSLWTGASSGNTIYF.

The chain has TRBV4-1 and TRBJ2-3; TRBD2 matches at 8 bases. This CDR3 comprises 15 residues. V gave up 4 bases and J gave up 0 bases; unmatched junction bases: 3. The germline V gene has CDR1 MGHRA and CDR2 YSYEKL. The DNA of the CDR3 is TGCGCCAGCAGCCCTGGACTAGCTAGCACAGATACGCAGTATTTT. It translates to CASSPGLASTDTQYF.

CDR3 bases: TGTGCCAGCAGCCAAGACCTTAATCAGCCCCAGCATTTT. Amino acid sequence: CASSQDLNQPQHF. This chain links TRBV3-1 (or the pseudogene TRBV3-2) with TRBJ1-5; D unresolved. The germline V and J ends were trimmed by 0 bases and 4 bases, with 4 bases remaining between them. The germline V gene has CDR1 LGHDT and CDR2 YNNKEL (reference sequence). The CDR3 is made up of 13 amino acids.

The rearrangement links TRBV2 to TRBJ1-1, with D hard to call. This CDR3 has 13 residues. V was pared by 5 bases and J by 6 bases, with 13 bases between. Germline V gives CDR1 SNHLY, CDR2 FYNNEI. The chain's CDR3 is CASSREVDAEAFF. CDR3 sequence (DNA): TGTGCCAGCAGTCGGGAAGTGGACGCTGAAGCTTTCTTT.

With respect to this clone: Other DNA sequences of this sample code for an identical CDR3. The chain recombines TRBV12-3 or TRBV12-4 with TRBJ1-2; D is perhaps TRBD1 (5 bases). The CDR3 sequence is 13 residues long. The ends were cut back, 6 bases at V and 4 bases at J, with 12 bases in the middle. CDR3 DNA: TGTGCCAGCAGCCCCACCGGGGGCTATGGCTACACCTTC. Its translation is CASSPTGGYGYTF.

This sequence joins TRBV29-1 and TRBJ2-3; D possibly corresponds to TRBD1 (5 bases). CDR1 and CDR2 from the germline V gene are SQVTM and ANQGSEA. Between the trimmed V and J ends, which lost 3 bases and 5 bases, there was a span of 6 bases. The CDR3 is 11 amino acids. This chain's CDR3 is CSVEGQDTQYF. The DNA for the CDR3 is TGCAGCGTTGAGGGGCAAGATACGCAGTATTTT.

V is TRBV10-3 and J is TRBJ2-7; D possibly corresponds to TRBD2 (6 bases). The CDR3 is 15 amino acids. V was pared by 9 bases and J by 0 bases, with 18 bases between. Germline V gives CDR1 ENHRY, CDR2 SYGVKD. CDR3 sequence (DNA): TGTGCCATTGCCGCCGGGACTGAAAGCTCCTACGAGCAGTACTTC. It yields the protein CAIAAGTESSYEQYF.